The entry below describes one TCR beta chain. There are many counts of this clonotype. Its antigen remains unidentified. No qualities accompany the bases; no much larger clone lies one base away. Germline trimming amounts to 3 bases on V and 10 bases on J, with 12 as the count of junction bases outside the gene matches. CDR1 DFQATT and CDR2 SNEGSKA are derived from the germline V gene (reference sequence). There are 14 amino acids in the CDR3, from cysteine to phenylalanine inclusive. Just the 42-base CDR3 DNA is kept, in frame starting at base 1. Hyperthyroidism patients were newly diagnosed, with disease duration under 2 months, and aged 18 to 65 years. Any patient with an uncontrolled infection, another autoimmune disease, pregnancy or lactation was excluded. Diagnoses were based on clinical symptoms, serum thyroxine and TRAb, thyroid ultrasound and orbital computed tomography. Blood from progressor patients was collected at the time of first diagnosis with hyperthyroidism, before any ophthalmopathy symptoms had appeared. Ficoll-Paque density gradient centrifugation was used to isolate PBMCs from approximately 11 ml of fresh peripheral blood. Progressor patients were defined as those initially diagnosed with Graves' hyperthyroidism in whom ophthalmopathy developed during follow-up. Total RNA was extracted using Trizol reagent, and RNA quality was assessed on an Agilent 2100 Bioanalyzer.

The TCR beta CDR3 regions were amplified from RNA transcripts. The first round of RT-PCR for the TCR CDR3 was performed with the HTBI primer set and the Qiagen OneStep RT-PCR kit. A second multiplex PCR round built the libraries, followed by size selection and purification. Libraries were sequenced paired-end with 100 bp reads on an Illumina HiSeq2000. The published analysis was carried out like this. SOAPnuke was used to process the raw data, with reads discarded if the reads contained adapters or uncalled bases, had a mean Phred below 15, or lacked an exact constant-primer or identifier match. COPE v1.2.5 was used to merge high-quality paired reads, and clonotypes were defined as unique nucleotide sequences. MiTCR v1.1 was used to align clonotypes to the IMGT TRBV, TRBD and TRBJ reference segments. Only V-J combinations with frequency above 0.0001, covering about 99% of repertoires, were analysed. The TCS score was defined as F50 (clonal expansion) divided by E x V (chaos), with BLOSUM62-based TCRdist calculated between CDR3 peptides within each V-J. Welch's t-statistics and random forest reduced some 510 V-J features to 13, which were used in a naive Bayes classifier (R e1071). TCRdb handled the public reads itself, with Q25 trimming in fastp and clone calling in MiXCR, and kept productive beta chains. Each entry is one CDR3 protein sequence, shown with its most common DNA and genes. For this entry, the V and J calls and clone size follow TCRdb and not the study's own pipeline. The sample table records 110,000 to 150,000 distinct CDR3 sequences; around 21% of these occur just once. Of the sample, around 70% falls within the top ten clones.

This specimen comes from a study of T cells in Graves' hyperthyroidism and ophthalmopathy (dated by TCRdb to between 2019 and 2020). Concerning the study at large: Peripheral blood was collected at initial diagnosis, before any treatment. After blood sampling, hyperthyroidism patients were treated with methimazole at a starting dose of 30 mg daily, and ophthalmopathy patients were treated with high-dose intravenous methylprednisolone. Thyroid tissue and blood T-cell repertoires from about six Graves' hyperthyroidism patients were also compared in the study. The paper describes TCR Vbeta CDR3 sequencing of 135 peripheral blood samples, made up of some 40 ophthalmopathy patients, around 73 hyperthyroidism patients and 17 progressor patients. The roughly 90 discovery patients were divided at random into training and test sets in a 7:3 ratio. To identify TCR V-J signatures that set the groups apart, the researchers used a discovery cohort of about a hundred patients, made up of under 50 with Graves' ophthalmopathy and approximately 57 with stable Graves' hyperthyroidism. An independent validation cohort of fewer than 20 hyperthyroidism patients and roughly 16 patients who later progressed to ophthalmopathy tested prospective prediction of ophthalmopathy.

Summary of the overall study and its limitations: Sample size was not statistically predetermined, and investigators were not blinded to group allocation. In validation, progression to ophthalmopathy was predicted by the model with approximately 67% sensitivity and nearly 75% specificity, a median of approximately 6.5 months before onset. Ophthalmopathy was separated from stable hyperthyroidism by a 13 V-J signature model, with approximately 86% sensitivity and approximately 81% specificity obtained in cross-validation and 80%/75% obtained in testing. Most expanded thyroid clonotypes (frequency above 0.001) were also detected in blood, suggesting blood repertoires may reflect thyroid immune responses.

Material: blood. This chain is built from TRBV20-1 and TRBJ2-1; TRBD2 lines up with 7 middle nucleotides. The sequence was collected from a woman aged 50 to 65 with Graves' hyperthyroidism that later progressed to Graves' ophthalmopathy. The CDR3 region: CSASVPSGEREQFF. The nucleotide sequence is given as TGCAGTGCTAGTGTGCCTAGCGGAGAGAGAGAGCAGTTCTTC.